A single sample is the source of the 16 T cell receptor beta chains below, sequenced in a study of blood T cell repertoires in COVID-19. Clones were sequenced by immunoSEQ multiplex PCR, and TCRdb holds only the in-frame ones, with some missing. The sample records fewer than 450,000 clones, less than 95% being singletons. The specimen sequenced was PBMCs or T cells enriched from blood (not recorded which). All receptors come from a man younger than 35 who had recovered from COVID-19.

V is TRBV2 and J is TRBJ2-7; 12 bases are a match to TRBD2. The V gene end was trimmed by 5 bases and the J gene end by 3 bases; junction bases not matched to a gene: 5. CDR1 SNHLY and CDR2 FYNNEI come from the germline V gene. The CDR3 has 15 residues. CDR3 nucleotides: TGTGCCAGCAGTCCTAGGACTAGCGGGAACTACGAGCAGTACTTC. Amino acid sequence: CASSPRTSGNYEQYF.

V usage is TRBV9 and J usage is TRBJ1-2; 8 nucleotides line up with TRBD1. The junction had 20 bases not matched to a gene; V was cut back by 3 bases and J by 4 bases. Germline loops: CDR1 SGDLS, CDR2 YYNGEE. The CDR3 is 19 amino acids. DNA for the CDR3: TGTGCCAGCAGCGCCAGAAGTTCCAAACCAACAGGGGGTGGCTATGGCTACACCTTC. Residues: CASSARSSKPTGGGYGYTF.

The gene calls are TRBV7-8 and TRBJ2-5; 7 positions agree with TRBD2. Germline loops: CDR1 SGHVS, CDR2 FQNEAQ. The CDR3 totals 17 residues. V shed 4 bases and J 5 bases; nucleotides not matched to a gene: 16. The CDR3 reads CASSYPGGSGRLETQYF. The CDR3 coding sequence is TGTGCCAGCAGCTACCCGGGGGGTAGCGGAAGACTGGAGACCCAGTACTTC. Using reference TRBV7-8 and TRBJ2-5 for the parts outside the CDR3, the full variable domain is GAGVSQSPRYKVAKRGQDVALRCDPISGHVSLFWYQQALGQGPEFLTYFQNEAQLDKSGLPSDRFFAERPEGSVSTLKIQRTQQEDSAVYLCASSYPGGSGRLETQYFGPGTRLLVL.

The chain recombines TRBV27 with TRBJ1-1, with 8 bases matching TRBD1. Trimming removed 7 bases from V and 4 bases from J; junction bases left unmatched: 5. In germline, CDR1 is MNHEY, CDR2 SMNVEV (reference sequence). This CDR3 has 13 amino acids. CDR3 in amino acids: CASNNRGFTEAFF. The CDR3 nucleotides read TGTGCCAGCAACAACAGGGGGTTCACTGAAGCTTTCTTT.

CDR3 region: CASSPGRVGYGYTF. CDR3 nucleotides: TGTGCCAGCTCACCCGGGAGGGTCGGGTATGGCTACACCTTC. This chain connects TRBV18 to TRBJ1-2; unclear D gene. The CDR3 sequence is 14 residues long. With 3 bases removed from V and 5 bases from J, the gap between germline ends came to 13 bases. Germline V CDR1 and CDR2: KGHSH, LQKENI.

The CDR3 is CASSPTGQGLGGYTF. DNA for the CDR3: TGTGCCAGCAGCCCAACGGGGCAGGGGCTCGGTGGCTACACCTTC. V and J are TRBV3-1 (or the pseudogene TRBV3-2) and TRBJ1-2, with D possibly being TRBD1 (6 bases). Trimming removed 4 bases at V and 7 bases at J, with 19 bases between. This CDR3 comprises 15 residues. Germline CDR1 and CDR2: LGHDT and YNNKEL (reference sequence).

The CDR3 bases are TGTGCCACCAGCAGAGAAGACAGGGGGCGAGAAAAACTGTTTTTT. This encodes CATSREDRGREKLFF. The genes are TRBV15 and TRBJ1-4; 10 bases fit TRBD1. This CDR3 contains 15 residues. The J segment lost 8 bases and the V segment lost 0 bases, leaving 3 bases of the junction unmatched. The germline gives CDR1 LNHNV, CDR2 YYDKDF (reference sequence).

The chain is built from TRBV5-6 and TRBJ1-3; TRBD1 is a possible D gene (5 bases). Trimming pared 5 bases from V and 3 bases from J, leaving 12 bases between. Per germline, CDR1 SGHDT and CDR2 YYEEEE. This CDR3 is 14 amino acids long. The CDR3 region is CASRPEGSGNTIYF. Written as DNA, the CDR3 is TGTGCCAGCAGGCCGGAGGGGAGTGGAAACACCATATATTTT. The variable domain in full, completed from reference TRBV5-6 and TRBJ1-3, reads DAGVTQSPTHLIKTRGQQVTLRCSPKSGHDTVSWYQQALGQGPQFIFQYYEEEERQRGNFPDRFSGHQFPNYSSELNVNALLLGDSALYLCASRPEGSGNTIYFGEGSWLTVV.

This chain links TRBV7-3 with TRBJ1-5; perhaps TRBD1 as D (6 bases). Germline-derived CDR1 and CDR2 are SGHTA and FQGTGA. The CDR3 totals 14 residues. Trimming removed 4 bases at V and 6 bases at J, with 13 bases between. The CDR3 DNA reads TGTGCCAGCAGCTCCACAGGGAAGGGTCAGCCCCAGCATTTT. Encoded protein: CASSSTGKGQPQHF.

The chain links TRBV6-5 to TRBJ1-6; no definite D call. Per the germline V gene, CDR1 is MNHEY and CDR2 is SVGAGI. The V end was cut by 6 bases, the J end by 2 bases, with 5 bases between. The CDR3 has 13 residues. The DNA for the CDR3 is TGTGCCAGCAGCTTTGCCTATAATTCACCCCTCCACTTT. Its translation: CASSFAYNSPLHF.

V and J are TRBV18 and TRBJ1-3; D might be TRBD1 (6 bases). The CDR3 extends over 15 amino acids. V was clipped by 3 bases and J by 4 bases, with 13 bases between them. The germline CDR1 and CDR2 sequences are KGHSH and LQKENI. CDR3 in DNA: TGTGCCAGCTCACCCCACAGGGAAGGGGGAAACACCATATATTTT. This sequence encodes CASSPHREGGNTIYF.

The chain recombines TRBV28 with TRBJ2-5; tentatively, D is TRBD2 (5 bases). Germline V lookup: CDR1 MDHEN, CDR2 SYDVKM. V gave up 8 bases and J gave up 2 bases, with 18 bases separating them. The CDR3 length is 15 residues. CDR3 region: CASFQRRGEQETQYF. The CDR3 DNA is TGTGCCAGCTTCCAACGTCGGGGTGAACAAGAGACCCAGTACTTC.

This chain links TRBV6-5 with TRBJ2-5, with 8 bases identical to TRBD2. The ends lost 0 bases at V and 4 bases at J; junction bases unmatched: 7. This CDR3 has 16 residues. CDR1 is MNHEY and CDR2 is SVGAGI in the germline V gene. CDR3 residues: CASSYSMAGGGETQYF. The CDR3 region has the DNA TGTGCCAGCAGTTACTCGATGGCGGGAGGAGGAGAGACCCAGTACTTC.

V usage is TRBV29-1 and J usage is TRBJ2-7; D may be TRBD2 (5 bases). V shed 5 bases and J shed 7 bases, with 15 bases lying between them. Germline V lookup: CDR1 SQVTM, CDR2 ANQGSEA. The CDR3 length is 12 residues. DNA of the CDR3: TGCAGCGTTCCAGGCGTCCGGGGAGAGCAGTACTTC. Translation: CSVPGVRGEQYF.

The gene calls are TRBV14 and TRBJ1-1; the D gene is possibly TRBD1 (5 bases). The V gene lost 4 bases and the J gene lost 0 bases, with 12 bases spanning the gap. CDR1 and CDR2 from the germline V gene are SGHDN and FVKESK. The CDR3 is 15 amino acids. This chain's CDR3 is CASSLIGVMNTEAFF. In nucleotides, the CDR3 is TGTGCCAGCAGCCTGATAGGGGTAATGAACACTGAAGCTTTCTTT. Looking up the rest from reference TRBV14 and TRBJ1-1 gives the full variable domain: EAGVTQFPSHSVIEKGQTVTLRCDPISGHDNLYWYRRVMGKEIKFLLHFVKESKQDESGMPNNRFLAERTGGTYSTLKVQPAELEDSGVYFCASSLIGVMNTEAFFGQGTRLTVV.

The sample holds one count of this clone. CDR3 protein: CASSVEQGYGYTF. The CDR3 nucleotides are TGTGCCAGCAGTGTGGAACAGGGCTATGGCTACACCTTC. The chain carries TRBV2 and TRBJ1-2; weak D call: TRBD1 (6 bases). Germline values: CDR1 SNHLY, CDR2 FYNNEI. CDR3 size: 13 residues. Trimming removed 4 bases at V and 4 bases at J, with 10 bases between.